The 17 T cell receptor beta chains listed next were all sequenced from one sample in a study of a mutant IDH1 vaccine in newly diagnosed glioma. These receptors' antigens are unknown. Method: immunoSEQ multiplex PCR; TCRdb's copy keeps in-frame clones and lacks some. The sample holds 69,000 or so clones; about 88% are singletons and the top ten take approximately 2%. Noted time point: week 35, safety follow-up. Doses of 300 ug of mutant IDH1 20-mer peptide were given with topical imiquimod. The specimen comprised PBMCs, sampled from a glioma patient whose treatment included an IDH1 peptide vaccine. The receptor source for this set is a young man with glioma.

The rearrangement uses TRBV6-1 and TRBJ1-6; weak D call: TRBD1 (5 bases). The germline V gene has CDR1 MNHNS and CDR2 SASEGT. V shed 7 bases and J shed 7 bases, with 17 bases lying between them. The CDR3 is 15 amino acids. This chain's CDR3 is CASTVSGGQNSPLHF. As DNA, the CDR3 is TGTGCCAGCACCGTCTCTGGGGGTCAGAATTCACCCCTCCACTTT.

The J gene is TRBJ2-2, the V gene TRBV6-4, with 9 nucleotides matching TRBD1. In germline, CDR1 is MRHNA, CDR2 SNTAGT. After removal of 7 bases from V and 5 bases from J, the junction contained 8 bases not matched to a gene. This CDR3 is built from 15 residues. Here the CDR3 reads CASKLQGAGTGELFF. The CDR3 nucleotides read TGTGCCAGCAAGCTACAGGGGGCCGGAACCGGGGAGCTGTTTTTT.

This rearrangement joins TRBV28 to TRBJ1-2, with D unclear. Trimming removed 1 base at V and 5 bases at J, with 5 bases between. The CDR3 loop spans 12 amino acids. Germline assignment: CDR1 MDHEN and CDR2 SYDVKM. The CDR3 DNA reads TGTGCCAGCAGTTTATTAGGATATGGCTACACCTTC. The encoded protein is CASSLLGYGYTF.

The rearrangement joins TRBV27 to TRBJ1-4; D ambiguous. The length of the CDR3 is 14 residues. V lost 3 bases and J 0 bases, leaving 5 bases between the germline ends. Germline CDR1 reads MNHEY; CDR2 reads SMNVEV (reference sequence). CDR3 residues: CASSFGSTNEKLFF. CDR3 coding DNA: TGTGCCAGCAGTTTTGGGTCAACTAATGAAAAACTGTTTTTT.

The V call is TRBV27, the J call TRBJ1-4; D is unclear. Trimming stripped 8 bases from V and 4 bases from J, with 11 bases between. Germline loops: CDR1 MNHEY, CDR2 SMNVEV (reference sequence). The CDR3 is 13 amino acids. CDR3 bases: TGTGCCAGCTCCCTTTGGGGTAATGAAAAACTGTTTTTT. Residues: CASSLWGNEKLFF.

This chain connects TRBV14 to TRBJ1-4; the D is unclear. The germline V and J ends were trimmed by 4 bases and 5 bases, with 17 bases remaining between them. Germline CDR1 SGHDN, CDR2 FVKESK. This CDR3 region has 16 residues. In DNA form, the CDR3 reads TGTGCCAGCAGCCGCGAACTGCGCGGGCCGAATGAAAAACTGTTTTTT. It translates to CASSRELRGPNEKLFF.

The gene calls are TRBV19 and TRBJ1-6; no clear D gene. Trimming took off 2 bases at V and 0 bases at J, with 11 bases between the two ends. Germline loops: CDR1 LNHDA, CDR2 SQIVND (reference sequence). The CDR3 sequence is 17 residues long. CDR3 DNA: TGTGCCAGTAGTATAACTTTCTCGAGCTCCTATAATTCACCCCTCCACTTT. Translated: CASSITFSSSYNSPLHF.

This clone occurred a few times. The V gene is TRBV5-4, the J gene TRBJ2-1, with 7 bases lining up with TRBD1. Germline CDR1 and CDR2: SGHNT and YYREEE (reference sequence). The V gene end was trimmed by 2 bases and the J gene end by 9 bases; junction bases not matched to a gene: 5. The CDR3 runs 13 residues. CDR3 protein: CASSFLQGTEQFF. CDR3 in DNA: TGTGCCAGCAGCTTTTTACAGGGGACTGAGCAGTTCTTC.

This chain joins TRBV11-1 and TRBJ2-1; D may match TRBD1 or TRBD2 (6 bases each). The germline CDR1 and CDR2 sequences are SGHAT and FQDESV (reference sequence). Deletions cut 1 base from V and 4 bases from J, with 11 bases between. The CDR3 runs to 15 residues. The CDR3 DNA reads as TGTGCCAGCAGCTTAGGAGGGGGGTTATACAATGAGCAGTTCTTC. Protein product: CASSLGGGLYNEQFF.

This chain links TRBV5-1 with TRBJ1-6, with D possibly TRBD1 on 6 matching bases. CDR3 size: 16 residues. The V gene's germline CDR1 is SGHRS and CDR2 YFSETQ. The V end was cut by 4 bases, the J end by 3 bases, with 14 bases between. CDR3: CASSPNGQFYNSPLHF. DNA for the CDR3: TGCGCCAGCAGCCCAAATGGACAGTTCTATAATTCACCCCTCCACTTT.

This clone showed up just once. V usage is TRBV2 and J usage is TRBJ1-6; maybe TRBD1 (6 bases). CDR3 length: 14 amino acids. Germline V gene data show CDR1 as SNHLY and CDR2 as FYNNEI. Between the trimmed V and J ends, which lost 9 bases and 7 bases, there was a span of 16 bases. CDR3 sequence reads: CARKLTGSNSPLHF. Written as DNA, the CDR3 is TGTGCCAGGAAATTAACAGGGAGCAATTCACCCCTCCACTTT.

This clone was observed once. This chain uses TRBV7-2 with TRBJ2-2; D is perhaps TRBD2 (5 bases). V dropped 4 bases and J dropped 4 bases, with 16 bases sitting between them. The CDR3 totals 16 residues. Germline values: CDR1 SGHTA, CDR2 FQGNSA. The CDR3 spells CASSSTRVRTTGELFF. The CDR3 DNA sequence: TGTGCCAGCAGCTCCACGAGGGTCCGGACCACCGGGGAGCTGTTTTTT.

The chain uses TRBV2 and TRBJ2-7, with a tentative D call TRBD2 (5 bases). The V and J ends lost 9 bases and 0 bases respectively, with 18 bases between them. The germline gives CDR1 SNHLY, CDR2 FYNNEI. This CDR3 contains 15 residues. CDR3 region: CASYIWVGSSYEQYF. The CDR3 nucleotides read TGTGCCAGTTATATTTGGGTGGGGAGCTCCTACGAGCAGTACTTC.

The gene calls are TRBV6-5 and TRBJ2-7, with 9 bases matching TRBD1. J lost 4 bases, V lost 6 bases, and 4 bases had no gene match. In germline, CDR1 is MNHEY, CDR2 SVGAGI. There are 13 residues in the CDR3. The CDR3 bases are TGTGCCAGCAGACTGACAGGGGGATACGAGCAGTACTTC. Protein product: CASRLTGGYEQYF.

This clone was counted once. This rearrangement joins TRBV2 to TRBJ2-7; D is unresolved. The CDR3 is made up of 11 amino acids. Per germline, CDR1 SNHLY and CDR2 FYNNEI. Trimming took off 4 bases at V and 4 bases at J, with 5 bases between the two ends. The CDR3 coding sequence is TGTGCCAGCAGTGTTATGTACGAGCAGTACTTC. This encodes CASSVMYEQYF. The full variable domain, in which reference TRBV2 and TRBJ2-7 provide the parts outside the CDR3, is EPEVTQTPSHQVTQMGQEVILRCVPISNHLYFYWYRQILGQKVEFLVSFYNNEISEKSEIFDDQFSVERPDGSNFTLKIRSTKLEDSAMYFCASSVMYEQYFGPGTRLTVT.

J is TRBJ2-7 and V is TRBV19; 10 bases map to TRBD2. The CDR3 is 14 residues long. Unmatched junction bases numbered 2, after V lost 5 bases and J lost 1 base. CDR1 is LNHDA, CDR2 SQIVND, per germline (reference sequence). CDR3 bases: TGTGCCAGTAGTTGGACTAGCGGTTCCTACGAGCAGTACTTC. Translated: CASSWTSGSYEQYF.

This clone was recorded only once. The chain links TRBV7-2 to TRBJ2-2; TRBD2 might be the D (6 bases). Trimming cost V 5 bases and J 7 bases, with 20 bases left between them. This CDR3 is 16 amino acids long. The germline V gene encodes CDR1 SGHTA and CDR2 FQGNSA. CDR3 in DNA: TGTGCCAGCAGCCCGACATCCGGAGGGGTGGGCGGGGAGCTGTTTTTT. It yields the protein CASSPTSGGVGGELFF. The variable domain in full, with the rest retrieved from reference TRBV7-2 and TRBJ2-2, is GAGVSQSPSNKVTEKGKDVELRCDPISGHTALYWYRQSLGQGLEFLIYFQGNSAPDKSGLPSDRFSAERTGGSVSTLTIQRTQQEDSAVYLCASSPTSGGVGGELFFGEGSRLTVL.